These T cell receptor beta chains were read from a single sample in a study of T cells after yellow fever vaccination. TCRdb passed the 5' RACE reads through MiXCR, listing each CDR3 protein once. The repertoire holds 200,000 to 300,000 distinct CDR3 sequences, with 6.7% as singletons. The sample consisted of CD4+ T cells sorted from PBMCs, taken on the day of the yellow fever booster vaccination. Receptor source: a man aged 30-40 years who received the YFV17D yellow fever vaccine. Each CDR3 is given with its conserved first and last residue. Fields, in order: clone size, V gene, J gene, D gene, CDR3 protein, CDR3 DNA. A D gene is named only where the DNA matches it firmly. The listing skips clone size in some rows; elsewhere it reads once, few, many or a size class.

few	TRBV7-2	TRBJ2-7	-	CASSSPGDEQYF	TGTGCCAGCAGCTCCCCGGGGGACGAGCAGTACTTC
few	TRBV7-7	TRBJ2-2	TRBD2	CASSLREGTGGLSGELFF	TGTGCTAGCAGCCTCCGTGAGGGAACGGGAGGGCTCTCCGGGGAGCTGTTTTTT
-	TRBV20-1	TRBJ2-1	TRBD2	CSARESAGDYNEQFF	TGCAGTGCTAGAGAGTCAGCGGGAGACTACAATGAGCAGTTCTTC
many	TRBV7-6	TRBJ2-2	TRBD2	CASSDQTSGIVGELFF	TGTGCCAGCAGCGACCAGACTAGCGGGATTGTCGGGGAGCTGTTTTTT
many	TRBV29-1	TRBJ2-1	TRBD2	CSVSPRREYYNEQFF	TGCAGCGTGTCCCCACGGCGGGAGTATTACAATGAGCAGTTCTTC
-	TRBV24-1	TRBJ2-2	-	CATSDKVTGELFF	TGTGCCACCAGTGATAAAGTCACCGGGGAGCTGTTTTTT
many	TRBV5-1	TRBJ2-7	TRBD2	CASSFQRGDNYEQYF	TGCGCCAGCAGCTTTCAGCGGGGGGACAACTACGAGCAGTACTTC
few	TRBV12-3/TRBV12-4	TRBJ2-3	-	CASMFATSTDTQYF	TGTGCCAGCATGTTCGCGACTAGCACAGATACGCAGTATTTT
few	TRBV7-9	TRBJ2-1	-	CALYHGGMNEQFF	TGTGCCTTATACCACGGAGGTATGAATGAGCAGTTCTTC
many	TRBV5-6	TRBJ2-1	TRBD2	CASTLRGVPSQFF	TGTGCCAGCACCCTGCGGGGGGTACCCTCCCAGTTCTTC
-	TRBV29-1	TRBJ1-2	TRBD1	CSVDSTGTNYGYTF	TGCAGCGTTGATTCGACAGGGACCAACTATGGCTACACCTTC
few	TRBV6-5	TRBJ2-3	-	CASSYYQRREFTDTQYF	TGTGCCAGCAGTTACTACCAGCGGCGAGAGTTCACAGATACGCAGTATTTT
few	TRBV6-5	TRBJ2-4	TRBD2	CASSVSGGIQYF	TGTGCCAGCAGTGTTAGCGGGGGCATTCAGTACTTC
-	TRBV27	TRBJ2-5	-	CASSLISGGVIGTQYF	TGTGCCAGCAGTTTAATATCCGGCGGGGTCATAGGGACCCAGTACTTC
many	TRBV6-5	TRBJ1-2	-	CASTRGEGYTF	TGTGCCAGCACGCGGGGCGAAGGCTACACCTTC
-	TRBV28	TRBJ1-3	-	CASSFRQGTGGNTIYF	TGTGCCAGCAGTTTCCGGCAGGGGACGGGCGGAAACACCATATATTTT
many	TRBV5-6	TRBJ2-3	-	CASSWGLSTDTQYF	TGTGCCAGCAGCTGGGGACTTTCCACAGATACGCAGTATTTT
many	TRBV5-5	TRBJ2-5	-	CASTIGGQETQYF	TGTGCCAGCACCATAGGCGGTCAAGAGACCCAGTACTTC
many	TRBV18	TRBJ2-3	-	CASLLERAGKPDTQYF	TGTGCCAGCCTATTGGAGAGGGCCGGAAAACCAGATACGCAGTATTTT
-	TRBV2	TRBJ1-5	-	CASSEWGERQPQHF	TGTGCCAGCAGTGAGTGGGGGGAGCGTCAGCCCCAGCATTTT
-	TRBV20-1	TRBJ2-3	-	CSPHLPDTQYF	TGCAGTCCCCACCTCCCAGATACGCAGTATTTT
many	TRBV20-1	TRBJ1-6	TRBD1	CSARQGGRSPLHF	TGCAGTGCTCGACAGGGAGGACGGTCACCCCTCCACTTT
few	TRBV6-5	TRBJ2-4	-	CASSYSGLRGQNIQYF	TGTGCCAGCAGTTACTCGGGACTTCGGGGGCAAAACATTCAGTACTTC
many	TRBV7-3	TRBJ1-1	-	CASSGRANTEAFF	TGTGCCAGCAGCGGCAGGGCTAACACTGAAGCTTTCTTT
few	TRBV18	TRBJ2-3	TRBD2	CASSWTSETDTQYF	TGTGCCAGCTCATGGACTAGCGAGACAGATACGCAGTATTTT
many	TRBV5-1	TRBJ2-2	-	CASSFDSNTGELFF	TGCGCCAGCAGTTTTGACTCTAACACCGGGGAGCTGTTTTTT
few	TRBV20-1	TRBJ1-2	TRBD1	CSARTGGVYGYTF	TGCAGTGCTAGAACAGGGGGCGTCTATGGCTACACCTTC
many	TRBV6-5	TRBJ2-1	TRBD2	CASSYTSGKRNEQFF	TGTGCCAGCAGTTACACTAGCGGGAAAAGAAATGAGCAGTTCTTC
few	TRBV7-8	TRBJ2-7	-	CASSLGQERSEQYF	TGTGCCAGCAGCTTAGGACAGGAAAGGTCCGAGCAGTACTTC
-	TRBV7-2	TRBJ1-1	-	CASSLWGGAVPF	TGTGCCAGCAGCTTATGGGGGGGGGCCGTTCCTTTT
many	TRBV20-1	TRBJ1-2	-	CSTSWAPDGYTF	TGCAGTACTAGTTGGGCGCCCGATGGCTACACCTTC
-	TRBV5-1	TRBJ1-1	TRBD1	CASSLQGATSGTEAFF	TGCGCCAGCAGCTTACAGGGGGCCACTTCGGGGACTGAAGCTTTCTTT
-	TRBV2	TRBJ2-7	-	CASTKDGYEQYF	TGTGCCAGCACAAAGGACGGCTACGAGCAGTACTTC
many	TRBV5-1	TRBJ1-1	-	CASSLPTGSTEAFF	TGCGCCAGCAGCTTGCCAACAGGGAGCACTGAAGCTTTCTTT
many	TRBV12-3/TRBV12-4	TRBJ1-3	-	CASRMVNTIYF	TGTGCCAGCAGAATGGTTAACACCATATATTTT